The rows below give T cell receptor beta chains drawn from one sample of a study of shared T cell receptors in the human thymus. Profiled with immunoSEQ multiplex PCR; TCRdb holds only in-frame clones, not every one. The repertoire holds about 660,000 clones, 87% seen once, with about 0.0094% in the top ten. These data were likewise used in another study, on human thymus T cells.

Sequenced input: thymocytes. The receptor source for this set is a boy younger than two with a congenital heart defect. The CDR3 runs from the conserved cysteine through the conserved F or W. Fields, in order: V gene, J gene, clone size, D gene, CDR3 DNA, CDR3 protein. A D gene is named only where the DNA matches it firmly. The size entry is marked missing in some rows and otherwise reads once, few, many or a size class.

TRBV5-6	TRBJ1-2	NA	TRBD1	TGTGCCAGCAGCACGGACAGGGGGAATGGCTACACCTTC	CASSTDRGNGYTF
TRBV28	TRBJ2-3	NA	NA	TGTGCCAGCTGTCCTAGCGTCGGAGAACCTGGCACAGATACGCAGTATTTT	CASCPSVGEPGTDTQYF
TRBV7-8	TRBJ2-5	NA	NA	TGTGCCAGCAGCCCCAGGGGCGCGCAAGAGACCCAGTACTTC	CASSPRGAQETQYF
TRBV25-1	TRBJ2-7	NA	TRBD2	TGTGCCAGCAGTCGAAGCGGGACTTACGAGCAGTACTTC	CASSRSGTYEQYF
TRBV29-1	TRBJ1-3	NA	NA	TGCAGCGTTGTTTTCTCGAGGGAGGCCTCTGGAAACACCATATATTTT	CSVVFSREASGNTIYF
TRBV6-1	TRBJ1-3	NA	NA	TGTGCCAGCAGTGATCGGGGGGGGTCCTCTGGAAACACCATATATTTT	CASSDRGGSSGNTIYF
TRBV29-1	TRBJ2-3	NA	NA	TGCAGCGTTGGTCGGGCCACCCGGGGAGGCACAGATACGCAGTATTTT	CSVGRATRGGTDTQYF
TRBV29-1	TRBJ1-2	NA	NA	TGCAGCGTTGAGGTGGGGGGGCCGCATGGCTACACCTTC	CSVEVGGPHGYTF
TRBV18	TRBJ2-6	NA	NA	TGTGCCAGCTCACCAGGCAGGCAGGATGGGGCCAACGTCCTGACTTTC	CASSPGRQDGANVLTF
TRBV19	TRBJ2-5	NA	NA	TGTGCCAGTACCCCCTCGGGGAGGGGGGGGATAGGGGGAGAGACCCAGTACTTC	CASTPSGRGGIGGETQYF
TRBV6-6	TRBJ2-5	once	NA	TGTGCCAGCAGAACTCAAGAGACCCAGTACTTC	CASRTQETQYF
TRBV6-1	TRBJ1-5	NA	NA	TGTGCCAGCAGTGAAGGCAGGGGCAATCAGCCCCAGCATTTT	CASSEGRGNQPQHF